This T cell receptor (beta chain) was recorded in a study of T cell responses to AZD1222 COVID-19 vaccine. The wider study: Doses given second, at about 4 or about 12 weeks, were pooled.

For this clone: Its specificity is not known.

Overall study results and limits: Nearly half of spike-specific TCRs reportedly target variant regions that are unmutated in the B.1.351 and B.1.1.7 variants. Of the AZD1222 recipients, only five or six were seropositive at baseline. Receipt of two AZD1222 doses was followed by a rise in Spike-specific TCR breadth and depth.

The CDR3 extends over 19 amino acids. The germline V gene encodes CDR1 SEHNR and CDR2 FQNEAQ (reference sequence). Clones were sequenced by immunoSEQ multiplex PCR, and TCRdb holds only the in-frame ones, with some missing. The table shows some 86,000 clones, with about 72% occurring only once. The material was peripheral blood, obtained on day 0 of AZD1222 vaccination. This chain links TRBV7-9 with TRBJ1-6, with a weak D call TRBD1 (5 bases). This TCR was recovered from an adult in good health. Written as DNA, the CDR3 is TGTCCCACCCCCCCCACCCCACGGGGGGGGAGCTCCTATAATTCACCCCTCCACTTT. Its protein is CPTPPTPRGGSSYNSPLHF.